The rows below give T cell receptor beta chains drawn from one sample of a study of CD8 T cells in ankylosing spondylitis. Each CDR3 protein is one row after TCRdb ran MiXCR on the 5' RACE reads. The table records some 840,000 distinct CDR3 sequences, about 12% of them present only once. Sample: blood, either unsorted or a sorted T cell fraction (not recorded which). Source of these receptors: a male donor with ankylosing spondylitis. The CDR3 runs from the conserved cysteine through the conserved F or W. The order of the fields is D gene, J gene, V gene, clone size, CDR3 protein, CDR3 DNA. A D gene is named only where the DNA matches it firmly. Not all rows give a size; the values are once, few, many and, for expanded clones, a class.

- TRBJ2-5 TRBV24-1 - CATSDPSQGAQETQYF TGTGCCACCAGTGACCCCTCTCAGGGCGCCCAAGAGACCCAGTACTTC
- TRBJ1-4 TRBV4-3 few CASSPNPRGPTNEKLFF TGCGCCAGCAGCCCGAATCCACGGGGACCAACTAATGAAAAACTGTTTTTT
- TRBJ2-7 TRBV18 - CASSPILGGTSYEQYF TGTGCCAGCTCACCCATCTTAGGCGGGACAAGCTACGAGCAGTACTTC
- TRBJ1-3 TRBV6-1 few CASSEETSGNTIYF TGTGCCAGCAGTGAGGAGACGTCTGGAAACACCATATATTTT
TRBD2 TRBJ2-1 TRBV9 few CASSAQTSGEEQFF TGTGCCAGCAGCGCACAGACTAGCGGGGAGGAGCAGTTCTTC
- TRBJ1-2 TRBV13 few CASLILKGSSGYTF TGTGCCAGCCTTATTCTGAAGGGGAGTTCTGGCTACACCTTC
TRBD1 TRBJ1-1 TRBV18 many CASSPMDRGLNTEAFF TGTGCCAGCTCACCTATGGACAGGGGATTGAACACTGAAGCTTTCTTT
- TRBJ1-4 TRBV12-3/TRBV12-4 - CASSKLANEKLFF TGTGCCAGCAGCAAACTGGCTAATGAAAAACTGTTTTTT
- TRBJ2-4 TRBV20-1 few CSGGGPGLAKNIQYF TGCAGTGGTGGGGGGCCTGGGTTAGCCAAAAACATTCAGTACTTC
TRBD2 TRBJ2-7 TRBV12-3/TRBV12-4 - CASSRGLAFRYEQYF TGTGCCAGCAGTCGGGGACTAGCGTTTCGCTACGAGCAGTACTTC
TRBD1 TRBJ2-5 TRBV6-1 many CASSERQGRETQYF TGTGCCAGCAGTGAAAGACAGGGGCGGGAGACCCAGTACTTC
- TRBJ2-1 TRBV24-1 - CATNGAGYNEQFF TGTGCCACCAACGGAGCGGGTTACAATGAGCAGTTCTTC
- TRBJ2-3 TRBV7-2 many CASSSRGPSDTQYF TGTGCCAGCAGCTCGCGGGGGCCGTCAGATACGCAGTATTTT
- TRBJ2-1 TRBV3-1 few CASSPHEDFYNEQFF TGTGCCAGCAGCCCCCACGAGGATTTTTACAATGAGCAGTTCTTC
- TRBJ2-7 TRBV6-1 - CASSQYYYYEQYF TGTGCCAGCAGTCAATACTACTACTACGAGCAGTACTTC